One sample yielded the 22 T cell receptor beta chains listed below, sequenced in a study of shared clonotypes between healthy human individuals. TCRdb keeps only in-frame clones here, not all; method: immunoSEQ multiplex PCR. The sample has a few hundred thousand clones, around 78% seen once. Specimen: PBMCs. The receptors here all came from a woman in her forties in good health. Some clones in this sample may be carry-over from other donors' samples.

This chain uses TRBV5-1 with TRBJ2-2, with D unresolved. Germline V gene sequence: CDR1 SGHRS, CDR2 YFSETQ. V was clipped by 0 bases and J by 6 bases, with 9 bases between them. CDR3 length equals 14 residues. CDR3: CASSLDWAAGELFF. For the CDR3, the DNA is TGCGCCAGCAGCTTGGACTGGGCCGCCGGGGAGCTGTTTTTT.

J is TRBJ1-2 and V is TRBV18; D possibly corresponds to TRBD1 (6 bases). Per the germline V gene, CDR1 is KGHSH and CDR2 is LQKENI. Trimming took 10 bases from V and 2 from J, leaving 11 bases between them. This CDR3 has 12 amino acids. This chain's CDR3 is CANQQGNYGYTF. CDR3 coding DNA: TGTGCCAACCAGCAGGGGAACTATGGCTACACCTTC.

A word on this clone: At one end, the junction sequence differs from germline, possibly due to a read error. The V and J genes are TRBV7-7 and TRBJ2-5, with D perhaps matching TRBD2 (6 bases). The CDR3 has 16 residues. Per the germline V gene, CDR1 is SSHAT and CDR2 is FNYEAQ (reference sequence). The chain's CDR3 is CASSPTGGGTRETQYF. The CDR3 coding sequence is TGTGCTAGCAGCCCGACCGGTGGGGGGACGCGGGAGACCCAGTACTTC.

This clone was picked up a small number of times. V and J are TRBV2 and TRBJ2-3; TRBD2 agrees at 10 bases. CDR3 size: 14 residues. Looked up from germline, CDR1 is SNHLY and CDR2 is FYNNEI. J gave up 4 bases and V 7 bases, and 5 bases lay outside the gene matches. Here the CDR3 DNA reads TGTGCCAGCACCCTCGGACTAGCGGCAGATACGCAGTATTTT. It encodes CASTLGLAADTQYF.

The chain is built from TRBV2 and TRBJ2-1; 11 nucleotides agree with TRBD2. Germline CDR1 is SNHLY and CDR2 is FYNNEI. The V segment lost 7 bases and the J segment 7 bases; nucleotides outside the gene matches: 9. CDR3 size: 15 residues. The chain's CDR3 is CASNNLAGGGNEQFF. CDR3 coding DNA: TGTGCCAGCAACAATCTAGCGGGAGGAGGTAATGAGCAGTTCTTC.

This clone was observed a few times. This chain links TRBV7-3 with TRBJ2-2; D call uncertain. In germline, CDR1 is SGHTA, CDR2 FQGTGA. There are 12 residues in the CDR3. The V end lost 5 bases, the J end lost 1 base, and 2 bases lay between the germline ends. As DNA, the CDR3 is TGTGCCAGCAGCATGAACACCGGGGAGCTGTTTTTT. Encoded protein: CASSMNTGELFF.

The genes are TRBV11-1 and TRBJ1-1; a weak D match, TRBD1 (5 bases). Trimming pared 4 bases from V and 7 bases from J, leaving 19 bases between. The CDR3 is 15 residues long. Germline V gene data show CDR1 as SGHAT and CDR2 as FQDESV (reference sequence). The CDR3 DNA reads as TGTGCCAGCAGCTCACAAGCAGGGTTCGCACTTGAAGCTTTCTTT. Encoded protein: CASSSQAGFALEAFF.

The V call is TRBV28, the J call TRBJ2-7; weak D call: TRBD2 (5 bases). Germline loops: CDR1 MDHEN, CDR2 SYDVKM. The CDR3 contains 14 residues. The V and J ends lost 1 base and 0 bases respectively, with 7 bases between them. The CDR3 region has the DNA TGTGCCAGCAGTTTATTGGACTCCTCCTACGAGCAGTACTTC. It is translated as CASSLLDSSYEQYF.

Comments on this clone: A read error likely explains this, since a far larger clone differs by one base. The chain has TRBV5-4 and TRBJ2-3; TRBD2 aligns across 10 bases. Germline CDR1 SGHNT, CDR2 YYREEE (reference sequence). V lost 4 bases and J lost 8; bases outside the gene matches: 10. There are 15 residues in the CDR3. The CDR3 nucleotides are TGTGCCAGCAGCGCCTCTAGCGGGAGCAAAGGTACGCAGTATTTT. It is translated as CASSASSGSKGTQYF.

The table lists this clone with a few counts. The gene calls are TRBV15 and TRBJ1-5; D remains ambiguous. This CDR3 comprises 14 residues. Looked up from germline, CDR1 is LNHNV and CDR2 is YYDKDF (reference sequence). Trimming removed 1 base at V and 4 bases at J, with 8 bases between. CDR3 protein: CATSRAFLNQPQHF. Written as DNA, the CDR3 is TGTGCCACCAGCAGAGCCTTTCTTAATCAGCCCCAGCATTTT.

The V gene is TRBV5-1, the J gene TRBJ2-5, with a weak D call TRBD2 (6 bases). Germline V gene lookup returns CDR1 SGHRS and CDR2 YFSETQ. The germline V and J ends were trimmed by 0 bases and 2 bases, with 11 bases remaining between them. This CDR3 spans 15 amino acids. CDR3 DNA: TGCGCCAGCAGCTTGGTCCGGGGGACTCAAGAGACCCAGTACTTC. It codes for CASSLVRGTQETQYF.

The CDR3 sequence: CASSPRQGLAVTYEQYF. The CDR3 region has the DNA TGTGCCAGCAGTCCAAGACAAGGACTAGCGGTCACCTACGAGCAGTACTTC. The chain links TRBV28 to TRBJ2-7, with 10 bases identical to TRBD2. Germline V gives CDR1 MDHEN, CDR2 SYDVKM. Germline trimming cut 5 bases from V and 2 bases from J; bases unmatched to any gene: 12. This CDR3 is built from 17 residues.

This rearrangement joins TRBV5-1 to TRBJ2-5, with 10 bases aligning to TRBD2. V gave up 6 bases and J gave up 3 bases; unmatched junction bases: 14. Germline CDR1 and CDR2: SGHRS and YFSETQ. This CDR3 spans 17 amino acids. Here the CDR3 DNA reads TGCGCCAGCAACGCTAGCGGGAGTTATCCGAGAGAAGAGACCCAGTACTTC. The encoded protein is CASNASGSYPREETQYF.

This clone was recorded only once. The gene calls are TRBV28 and TRBJ1-2; 9 positions match TRBD1. V shed 2 bases, J shed 7 bases, and the junction held 8 bases outside the gene matches. The CDR3 runs 15 residues. Germline assignment: CDR1 MDHEN and CDR2 SYDVKM. CDR3 sequence (DNA): TGTGCCAGCAGTTTAATGGACAGGGGAGCCGTTGGCTACACCTTC. This gives the protein CASSLMDRGAVGYTF.

Comment on this clone: Since a far larger clone is one base different, this is likely a read error. The chain is built from TRBV6-5 and TRBJ2-7; 7 bases align to TRBD1. Germline assignment: CDR1 MNHEY and CDR2 SVGAGI. J was trimmed by 2 bases and V by 6 bases; bases with no gene match: 1. This CDR3 has 12 residues. CDR3 bases: TGTGCCAGCAGGACAGGGACCTACGAGCAGTACTTC. This codes for CASRTGTYEQYF.

The rearrangement joins TRBV2 to TRBJ2-1; the D is unclear. Germline V lookup: CDR1 SNHLY, CDR2 FYNNEI. V was cut by 9 bases and J by 3 bases, with 18 bases left in between. The CDR3 runs 15 residues. The CDR3 coding sequence is TGTGCCAGGACCGGACGGAACACCTTCTACAATGAGCAGTTCTTC. It translates to CARTGRNTFYNEQFF. Full variable domain (rest looked up from reference TRBV2 and TRBJ2-1): EPEVTQTPSHQVTQMGQEVILRCVPISNHLYFYWYRQILGQKVEFLVSFYNNEISEKSEIFDDQFSVERPDGSNFTLKIRSTKLEDSAMYFCARTGRNTFYNEQFFGPGTRLTVL.

The chain employs TRBV27 and TRBJ1-4; tentatively, D is TRBD1 (5 bases). Trimming removed 5 bases from V and 8 bases from J, with 18 bases in between. Germline V lookup: CDR1 MNHEY, CDR2 SMNVEV (reference sequence). This CDR3 is 15 amino acids long. CDR3 residues: CASSRGSRPGEKLFF. The DNA of the CDR3 is TGTGCCAGCAGTCGGGGCAGCCGTCCAGGAGAAAAACTGTTTTTT.

The chain carries TRBV30 and TRBJ2-5; the D is unclear. CDR1 GTSNPN and CDR2 SVGIG come from the germline V gene (reference sequence). Trimming took off 3 bases at V and 5 bases at J, with 13 bases between the two ends. The CDR3 has 13 amino acids. CDR3 amino acids: CAWSLSLLETQYF. The DNA of the CDR3 is TGTGCCTGGAGCTTGAGTTTACTGGAGACCCAGTACTTC. Supplemented by reference TRBV30 and TRBJ2-5, the full variable domain reads SQTIHQWPATLVQPVGSPLSLECTVEGTSNPNLYWYRQAAGRGLQLLFYSVGIGQISSEVPQNLSASRPQDRQFILSSKKLLLSDSGFYLCAWSLSLLETQYFGPGTRLLVL.

This chain links TRBV6-1 with TRBJ2-1; 14 positions agree with TRBD2. In germline, CDR1 is MNHNS, CDR2 SASEGT. Trimming cost V 0 bases and J 5 bases; bases outside gene matches: 6. The CDR3 covers 18 residues. The CDR3 bases are TGTGCCAGCAGTGAAGCCCAAGGACTAGCGGGAGGCCACAATGAGCAGTTCTTC. Its protein is CASSEAQGLAGGHNEQFF.

The gene calls are TRBV6-4 and TRBJ2-1; tentatively, D is TRBD1 (6 bases). Germline CDR1 reads MRHNA; CDR2 reads SNTAGT. This CDR3 is 13 amino acids long. V shed 3 bases and J shed 9 bases, with 12 bases lying between them. The CDR3 DNA follows: TGTGCCAGCAGTGAGCACAGGGAAAGTGAGCAGTTCTTC. It is translated as CASSEHRESEQFF.

The CDR3 loop is CASKRDIPCEQYF. CDR3 nucleotide sequence: TGTGCCAGCAAAAGGGACATTCCCTGCGAGCAGTACTTC. V and J are TRBV6-1 and TRBJ2-7, with D perhaps TRBD1 (6 bases). Trimming removed 7 bases from V and 6 bases from J, with 16 bases in between. CDR1 MNHNS and CDR2 SASEGT come from the germline V gene. The CDR3 runs 13 residues.

The gene calls are TRBV10-3 and TRBJ2-3; D not resolved. The CDR3 spans 15 residues. Germline lookup yields CDR1 ENHRY and CDR2 SYGVKD. V lost 5 bases to trimming and J lost 0 bases, with 12 bases between them. DNA of the CDR3: TGTGCCATCAGTTCCAGACCAGACAGCACAGATACGCAGTATTTT. Protein: CAISSRPDSTDTQYF.